The TCR beta chain under discussion was sequenced for a study of CD8+ T cells in alopecia areata. Germline CDR1 and CDR2: SGHTA and FQGNSA. Trimming took off 0 bases at V and 6 bases at J, with 3 bases between the two ends. The CDR3 contains 11 residues. Study-level findings and limits: Many expanded lesional clones persisted during tofacitinib (in both scalp and blood).

Sequencing used cDNA as its template, made by extracting RNA and reverse transcribing it. Libraries were prepared by immunoSEQ multiplex PCR; TCRdb keeps only in-frame clonotypes and omits some of them. There are some 160,000 clones in the sample; about two thirds occur only once, and 0.75% to 0.95% lies in the top ten. Treatment reported: oral pan-JAK inhibitor, 5-10 mg twice daily. Lesional scalp tissue (obtained by punch biopsy) and peripheral blood were collected from alopecia areata patients. In the case of this clone: Its specificity is not known.

The starting material was CD4+ T cells sorted from blood, obtained at week 4, from a patient treated with tofacitinib. The chain is built from TRBV7-2 and TRBJ2-7; no definite D call. The receptor comes from a human donor with alopecia areata. The CDR3, as DNA: TGTGCCAGCAGCTTAGCAGTCGAGCAGTACTTC. This encodes CASSLAVEQYF.